This T cell receptor (beta chain) was documented in a study of T cell responses to AZD1222 COVID-19 vaccine. Trimming cost V 5 bases and J 9 bases, with 12 bases left between them. Germline V gives CDR1 MNHEY, CDR2 SMNVEV (reference sequence). This CDR3 region has 12 residues. Using immunoSEQ multiplex PCR, the repertoire was profiled, and TCRdb retains in-frame clones only, with some absent. Of roughly 55,000 clones in the sample, 87% are singletons; the top ten hold under 5%. The rearrangement uses TRBV27 and TRBJ2-3; maybe TRBD2 (5 bases). The sequence was collected from an adult in good health. Here the sequenced sample was peripheral blood, taken on day 0 of AZD1222 vaccination. The DNA of the CDR3 is TGTGCCAGCAGTCCGGGGTCCGGGACGCAGTATTTT. Amino acids: CASSPGSGTQYF.